The entry below gives a single T cell receptor beta chain sequence along with its context. Within the sample, other DNA sequences also encode this same CDR3. The sample comes from a study of cytomegalovirus exposure and HLA in healthy donors. The study ran its PCR with 60 Vbeta and 13 Jbeta primers. Profiled with immunoSEQ multiplex PCR; TCRdb holds only in-frame clones, not every one. The sample yields about 110,000 clones, 65% to 90% seen once. This CDR3 region has 11 residues. V shed 4 bases and J shed 5 bases, with 6 bases lying between them. Per germline, CDR1 SGHDT and CDR2 YYEEEE. J is TRBJ2-5 and V is TRBV5-6; D unresolved. This receptor was obtained from a woman younger than 45 in good health and CMV-seronegative. The sample comprised PBMCs. The CDR3 loop reads CASSAQETQYF. Written as DNA, the CDR3 is TGTGCCAGCAGCGCCCAGGAGACCCAGTACTTC.